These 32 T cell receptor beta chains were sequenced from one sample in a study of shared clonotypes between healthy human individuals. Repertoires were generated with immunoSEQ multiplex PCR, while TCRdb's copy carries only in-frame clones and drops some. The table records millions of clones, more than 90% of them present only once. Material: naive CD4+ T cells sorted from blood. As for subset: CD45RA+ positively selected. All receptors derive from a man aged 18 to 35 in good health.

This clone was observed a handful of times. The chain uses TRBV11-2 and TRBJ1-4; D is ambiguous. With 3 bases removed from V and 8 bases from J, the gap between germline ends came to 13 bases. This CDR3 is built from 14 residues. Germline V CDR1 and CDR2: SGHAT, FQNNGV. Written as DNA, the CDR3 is TGTGCCAGCAGCTTCGGCTGGGTGAACGAAAAACTGTTTTTT. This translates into CASSFGWVNEKLFF.

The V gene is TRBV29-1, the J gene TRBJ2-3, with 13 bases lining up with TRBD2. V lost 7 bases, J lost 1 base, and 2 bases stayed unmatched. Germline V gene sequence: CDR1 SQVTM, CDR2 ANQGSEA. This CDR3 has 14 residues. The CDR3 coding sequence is TGCAGCGCCACTAGCGGGGGGGGCACAGATACGCAGTATTTT. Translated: CSATSGGGTDTQYF.

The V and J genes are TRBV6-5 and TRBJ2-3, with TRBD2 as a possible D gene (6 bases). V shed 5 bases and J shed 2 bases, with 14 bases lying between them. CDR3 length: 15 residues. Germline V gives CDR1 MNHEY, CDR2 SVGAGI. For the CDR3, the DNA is TGTGCCAGCAGTCAAAAGACTAGGTTCACAGATACGCAGTATTTT. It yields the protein CASSQKTRFTDTQYF.

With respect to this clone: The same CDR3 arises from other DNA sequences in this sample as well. In DNA form, the CDR3 reads TGTGCCTGGGGTACAGGGGGGGATCAGCCCCAGCATTTT. Translation gives CAWGTGGDQPQHF. V gene TRBV30 combines with J gene TRBJ1-5; 8 bases are shared with TRBD1. Germline V gene lookup returns CDR1 GTSNPN and CDR2 SVGIG (reference sequence). V trimming: 5 bases; J trimming: 5 bases; junction bases outside the gene matches: 5. This CDR3 region has 13 residues.

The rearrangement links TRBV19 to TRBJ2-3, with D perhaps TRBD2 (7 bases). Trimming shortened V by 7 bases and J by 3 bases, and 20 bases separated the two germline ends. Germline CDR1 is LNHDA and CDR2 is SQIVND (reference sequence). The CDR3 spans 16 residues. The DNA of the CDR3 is TGTGCCAGTACCATAGGTAGGGGGGGCCCGACAGATACGCAGTATTTT. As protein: CASTIGRGGPTDTQYF.

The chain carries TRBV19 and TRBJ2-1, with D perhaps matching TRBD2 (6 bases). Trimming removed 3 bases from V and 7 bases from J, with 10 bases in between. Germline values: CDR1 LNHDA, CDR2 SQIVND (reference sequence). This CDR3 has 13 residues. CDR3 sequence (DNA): TGTGCCAGTAGTATGGGGGGTCAAAATGAGCAGTTCTTC. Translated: CASSMGGQNEQFF. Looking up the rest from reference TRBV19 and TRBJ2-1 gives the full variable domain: DGGITQSPKYLFRKEGQNVTLSCEQNLNHDAMYWYRQDPGQGLRLIYYSQIVNDFQKGDIAEGYSVSREKKESFPLTVTSAQKNPTAFYLCASSMGGQNEQFFGPGTRLTVL.

CDR3 DNA: TGTGCCAGCAGCACAGGGGTGATCAATCAGCCCCAGCATTTT. Protein: CASSTGVINQPQHF. V and J are TRBV2 and TRBJ1-5; 7 positions match TRBD1. The CDR3 covers 14 residues. Germline V gene data show CDR1 as SNHLY and CDR2 as FYNNEI. Trimming took 6 bases from V and 3 from J; bases not matched to a gene: 5.

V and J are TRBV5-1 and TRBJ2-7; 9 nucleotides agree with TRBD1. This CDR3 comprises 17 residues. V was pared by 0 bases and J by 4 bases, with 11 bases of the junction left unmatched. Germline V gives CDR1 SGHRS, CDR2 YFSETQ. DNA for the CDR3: TGCGCCAGCAGCTTGGCCGTCGGGACAGGGAGTAGATACGAGCAGTACTTC. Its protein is CASSLAVGTGSRYEQYF.

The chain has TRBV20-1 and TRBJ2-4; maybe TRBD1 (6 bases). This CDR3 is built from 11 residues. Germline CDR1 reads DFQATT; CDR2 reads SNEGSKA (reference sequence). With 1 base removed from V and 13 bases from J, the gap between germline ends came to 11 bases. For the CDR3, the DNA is TGCAGTGCTAGAGTTAAGGGGACACAGTACTTC. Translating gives CSARVKGTQYF.

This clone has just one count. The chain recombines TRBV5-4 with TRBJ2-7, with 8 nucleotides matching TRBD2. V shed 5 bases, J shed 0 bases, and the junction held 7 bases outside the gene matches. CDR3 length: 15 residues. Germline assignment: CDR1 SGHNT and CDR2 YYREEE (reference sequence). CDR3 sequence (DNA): TGTGCCAGCAGTCAAGAGCGGGGGAGCTCCTACGAGCAGTACTTC. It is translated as CASSQERGSSYEQYF.

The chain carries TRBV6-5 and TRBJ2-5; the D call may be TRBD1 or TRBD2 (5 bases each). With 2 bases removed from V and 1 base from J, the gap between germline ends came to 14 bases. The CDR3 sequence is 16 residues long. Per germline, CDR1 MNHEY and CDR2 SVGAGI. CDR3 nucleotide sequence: TGTGCCAGCAGTTACGGGGGAAGCCCCCCCCAAGAGACCCAGTACTTC. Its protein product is CASSYGGSPPQETQYF.

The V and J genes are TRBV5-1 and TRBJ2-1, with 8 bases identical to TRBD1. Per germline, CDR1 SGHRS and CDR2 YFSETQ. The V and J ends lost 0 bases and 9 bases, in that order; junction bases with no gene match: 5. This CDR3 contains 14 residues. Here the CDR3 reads CASSLEDRAREQFF. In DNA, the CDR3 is TGCGCCAGCAGCTTGGAGGACAGGGCACGTGAGCAGTTCTTC.

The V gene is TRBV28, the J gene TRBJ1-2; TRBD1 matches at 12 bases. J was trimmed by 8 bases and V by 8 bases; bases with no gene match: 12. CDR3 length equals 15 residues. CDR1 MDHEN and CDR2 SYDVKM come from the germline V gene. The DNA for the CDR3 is TGTGCCAGCCGGTCGGGGGACAGGGGGCGCCAGGGCTACACCTTC. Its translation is CASRSGDRGRQGYTF.

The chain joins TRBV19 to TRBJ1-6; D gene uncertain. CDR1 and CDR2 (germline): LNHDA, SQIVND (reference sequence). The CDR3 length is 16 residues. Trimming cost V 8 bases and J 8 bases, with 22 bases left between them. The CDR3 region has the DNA TGTGCCAGTGAGCATCCCATGAAGCCCCGTGATTCACCCCTCCACTTT. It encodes CASEHPMKPRDSPLHF.

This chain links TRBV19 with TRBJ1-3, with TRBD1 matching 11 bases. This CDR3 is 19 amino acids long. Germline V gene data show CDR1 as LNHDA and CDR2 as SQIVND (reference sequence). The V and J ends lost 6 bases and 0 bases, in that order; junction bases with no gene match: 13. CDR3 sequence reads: CASSLSGTGGSSSGNTIYF. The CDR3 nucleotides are TGTGCCAGTAGCCTCTCCGGGACAGGGGGTTCGAGCTCTGGAAACACCATATATTTT. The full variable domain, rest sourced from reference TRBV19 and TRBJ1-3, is DGGITQSPKYLFRKEGQNVTLSCEQNLNHDAMYWYRQDPGQGLRLIYYSQIVNDFQKGDIAEGYSVSREKKESFPLTVTSAQKNPTAFYLCASSLSGTGGSSSGNTIYFGEGSWLTVV.

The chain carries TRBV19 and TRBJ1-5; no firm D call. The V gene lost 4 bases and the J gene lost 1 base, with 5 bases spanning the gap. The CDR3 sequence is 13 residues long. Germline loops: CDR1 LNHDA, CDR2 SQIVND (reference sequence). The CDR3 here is CASSRVSNQPQHF. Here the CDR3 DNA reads TGTGCCAGTAGTAGGGTAAGCAATCAGCCCCAGCATTTT.

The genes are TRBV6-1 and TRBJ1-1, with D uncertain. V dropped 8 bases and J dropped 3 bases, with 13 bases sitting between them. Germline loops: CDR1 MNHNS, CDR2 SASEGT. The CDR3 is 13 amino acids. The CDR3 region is CASPGPVDTEAFF. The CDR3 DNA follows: TGTGCCAGCCCTGGGCCGGTTGACACTGAAGCTTTCTTT.

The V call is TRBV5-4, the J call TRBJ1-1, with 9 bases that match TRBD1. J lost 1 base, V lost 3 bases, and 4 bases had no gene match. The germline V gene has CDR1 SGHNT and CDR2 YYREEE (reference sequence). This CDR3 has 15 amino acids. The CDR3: CASSSLDRGNTEAFF. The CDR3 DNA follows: TGTGCCAGCAGCTCATTGGACAGGGGGAACACTGAAGCTTTCTTT.

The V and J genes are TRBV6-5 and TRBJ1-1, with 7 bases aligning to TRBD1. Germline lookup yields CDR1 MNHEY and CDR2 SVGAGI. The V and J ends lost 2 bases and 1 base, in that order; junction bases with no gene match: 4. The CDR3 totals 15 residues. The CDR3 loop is CASSYNRGGNTEAFF. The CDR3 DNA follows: TGTGCCAGCAGTTACAACAGGGGAGGGAACACTGAAGCTTTCTTT.

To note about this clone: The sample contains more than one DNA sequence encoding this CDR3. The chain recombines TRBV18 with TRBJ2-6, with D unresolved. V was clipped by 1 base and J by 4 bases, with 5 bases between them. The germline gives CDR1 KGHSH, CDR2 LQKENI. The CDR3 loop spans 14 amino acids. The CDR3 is CASSPLTGANVLTF. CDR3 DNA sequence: TGTGCCAGCTCACCACTGACAGGGGCCAACGTCCTGACTTTC.

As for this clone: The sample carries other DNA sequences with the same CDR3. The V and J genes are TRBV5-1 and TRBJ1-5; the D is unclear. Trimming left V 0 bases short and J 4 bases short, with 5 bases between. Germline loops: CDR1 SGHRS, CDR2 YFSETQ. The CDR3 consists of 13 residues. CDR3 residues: CASSLVGNQPQHF. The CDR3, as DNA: TGCGCCAGCAGCTTGGTTGGGAATCAGCCCCAGCATTTT.

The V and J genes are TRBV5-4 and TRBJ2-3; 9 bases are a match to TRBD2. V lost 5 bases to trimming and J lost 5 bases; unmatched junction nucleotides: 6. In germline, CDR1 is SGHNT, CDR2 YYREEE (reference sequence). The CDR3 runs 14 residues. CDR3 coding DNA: TGTGCCAGCAGGGGCGGGGGGGCGATAGATACGCAGTATTTT. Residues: CASRGGGAIDTQYF.

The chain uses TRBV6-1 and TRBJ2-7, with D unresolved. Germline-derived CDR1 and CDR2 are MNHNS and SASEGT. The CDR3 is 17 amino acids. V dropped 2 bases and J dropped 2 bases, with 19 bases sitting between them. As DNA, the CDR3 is TGTGCCAGCAGTGAAAGGCCGCCTCCCCTGCAGGCCTACGAGCAGTACTTC. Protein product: CASSERPPPLQAYEQYF.

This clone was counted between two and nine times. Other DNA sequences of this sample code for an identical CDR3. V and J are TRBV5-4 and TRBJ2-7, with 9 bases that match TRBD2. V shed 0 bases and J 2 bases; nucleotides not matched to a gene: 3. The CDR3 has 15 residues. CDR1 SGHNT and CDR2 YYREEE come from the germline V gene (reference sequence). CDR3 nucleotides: TGTGCCAGCAGCTTGGGGCTAGCGGGGACCTACGAGCAGTACTTC. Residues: CASSLGLAGTYEQYF.

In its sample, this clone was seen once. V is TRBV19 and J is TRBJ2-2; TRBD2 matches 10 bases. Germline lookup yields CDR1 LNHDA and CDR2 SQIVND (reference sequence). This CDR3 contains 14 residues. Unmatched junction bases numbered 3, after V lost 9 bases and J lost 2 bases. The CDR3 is CASTSGANTGELFF. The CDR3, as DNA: TGTGCCAGCACTAGCGGGGCAAACACCGGGGAGCTGTTTTTT. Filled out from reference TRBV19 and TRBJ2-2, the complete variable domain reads DGGITQSPKYLFRKEGQNVTLSCEQNLNHDAMYWYRQDPGQGLRLIYYSQIVNDFQKGDIAEGYSVSREKKESFPLTVTSAQKNPTAFYLCASTSGANTGELFFGEGSRLTVL.

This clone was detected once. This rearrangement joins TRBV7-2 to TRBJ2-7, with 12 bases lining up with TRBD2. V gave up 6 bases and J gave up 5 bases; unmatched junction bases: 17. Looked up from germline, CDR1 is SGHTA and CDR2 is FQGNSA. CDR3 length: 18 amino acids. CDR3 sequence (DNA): TGTGCCAGCAGTTTATTATACGGGCTAGCGGGAGGGCCCAACGAGCAGTACTTC. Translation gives CASSLLYGLAGGPNEQYF. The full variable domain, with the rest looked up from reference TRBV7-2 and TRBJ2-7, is GAGVSQSPSNKVTEKGKDVELRCDPISGHTALYWYRQSLGQGLEFLIYFQGNSAPDKSGLPSDRFSAERTGGSVSTLTIQRTQQEDSAVYLCASSLLYGLAGGPNEQYFGPGTRLTVT.

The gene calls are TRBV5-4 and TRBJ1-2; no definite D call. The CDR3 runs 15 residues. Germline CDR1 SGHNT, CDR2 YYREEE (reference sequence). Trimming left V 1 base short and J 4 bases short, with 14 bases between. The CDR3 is CASSLTQSSSYGYTF. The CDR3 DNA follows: TGTGCCAGCAGCTTGACTCAGAGTTCTAGCTATGGCTACACCTTC.

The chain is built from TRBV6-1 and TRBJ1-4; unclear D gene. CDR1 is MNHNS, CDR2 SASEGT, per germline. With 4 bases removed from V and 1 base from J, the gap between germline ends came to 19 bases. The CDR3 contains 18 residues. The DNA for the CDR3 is TGTGCCAGCAGTGGGATCCTAGGGAGTGGAATAACTAATGAAAAACTGTTTTTT. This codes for CASSGILGSGITNEKLFF.

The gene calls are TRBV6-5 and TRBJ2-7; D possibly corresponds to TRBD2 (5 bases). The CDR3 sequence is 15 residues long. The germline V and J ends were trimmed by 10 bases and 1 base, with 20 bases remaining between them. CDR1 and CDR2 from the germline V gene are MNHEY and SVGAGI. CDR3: CATGWETPTSYEQYF. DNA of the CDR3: TGTGCCACAGGATGGGAGACTCCCACATCCTACGAGCAGTACTTC.

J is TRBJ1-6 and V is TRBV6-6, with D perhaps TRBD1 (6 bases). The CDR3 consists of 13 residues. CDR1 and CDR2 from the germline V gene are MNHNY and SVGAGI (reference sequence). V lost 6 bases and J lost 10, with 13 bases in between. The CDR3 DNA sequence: TGTGCCAGCAGGCACAGGGAAGGGTCACCCCTCCACTTT. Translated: CASRHREGSPLHF.

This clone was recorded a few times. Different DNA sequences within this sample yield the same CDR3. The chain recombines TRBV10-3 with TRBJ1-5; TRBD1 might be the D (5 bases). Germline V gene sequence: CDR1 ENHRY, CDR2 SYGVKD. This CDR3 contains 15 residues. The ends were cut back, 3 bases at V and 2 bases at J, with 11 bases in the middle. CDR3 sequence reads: CAISEGREGNQPQHF. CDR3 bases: TGTGCCATCAGTGAAGGCAGGGAGGGCAATCAGCCCCAGCATTTT.

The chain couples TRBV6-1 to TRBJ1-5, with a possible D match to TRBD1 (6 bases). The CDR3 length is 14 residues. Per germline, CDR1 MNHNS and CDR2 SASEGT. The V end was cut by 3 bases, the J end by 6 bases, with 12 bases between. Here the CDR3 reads CASSDIQGTQPQHF. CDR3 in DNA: TGTGCCAGCAGTGATATACAGGGTACTCAGCCCCAGCATTTT.